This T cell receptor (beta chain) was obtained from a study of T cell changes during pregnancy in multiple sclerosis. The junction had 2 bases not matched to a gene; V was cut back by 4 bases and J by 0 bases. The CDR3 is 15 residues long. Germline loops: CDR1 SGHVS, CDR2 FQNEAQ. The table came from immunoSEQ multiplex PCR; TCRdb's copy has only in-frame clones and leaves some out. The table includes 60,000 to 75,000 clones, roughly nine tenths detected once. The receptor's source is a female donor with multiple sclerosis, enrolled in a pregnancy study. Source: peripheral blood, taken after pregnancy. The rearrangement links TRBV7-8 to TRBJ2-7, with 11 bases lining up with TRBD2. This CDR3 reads CASSSTSGASYEQYF. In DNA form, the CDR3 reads TGTGCCAGCAGCTCGACTAGCGGGGCCTCCTACGAGCAGTACTTC. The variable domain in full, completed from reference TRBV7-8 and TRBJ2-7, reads GAGVSQSPRYKVAKRGQDVALRCDPISGHVSLFWYQQALGQGPEFLTYFQNEAQLDKSGLPSDRFFAERPEGSVSTLKIQRTQQEDSAVYLCASSSTSGASYEQYFGPGTRLTVT.